This T cell receptor (beta chain) emerged from a study of blood T cell repertoires in COVID-19 (dated by TCRdb to the early 2020s). Study-wide context: Collaborator samples came from the United States, Italy and Spain and covered acute and convalescent phases of COVID-19. The material from the prospective study consisted of cDNA or gDNA derived from T cells, B-cell-depleted T cells, or PBMCs. Subjects who had been exposed to COVID-19, were actively infected with it, or had recovered from it provided the deeply sampled blood TCRbeta repertoires that made up the dataset. A freely available public database, intended as a resource for researchers studying the immune response to SARS-CoV-2, is where the repertoires were released. Samples were obtained from the ongoing ImmuneRACE study (first 160 participants) and from over 1,000 subjects provided by 6 global collaborators. Nearly every sample came with metadata listing a de-identified subject ID, COVID-19 status, age in years and sex. Where HLA class I and class II types were available, the types were taken from metadata supplied by the sample provider, not from assay-based typing. Paper-wide results and their limitations: The quantity of clinical and demographic metadata differed by source and by participant and was supplied without curation.

The CDR3, cysteine through phenylalanine, is 15 amino acids long. Kept here is only the CDR3 DNA, which spans 45 bases and is read in frame from base 1. Reading the germline V gene gives CDR1 SGHTA and CDR2 FQGNSA. V is cut by 1 base and J by 8 bases, and the space between the germline ends is 14 bases. With regard to this clone: The antigen this receptor binds is unknown. No much larger clonotype is one base removed from it; base qualities were not supplied.

One collaborating source in Seattle enrolled patients while the patients were actively infected and followed the patients over time throughout the course of disease. The collaborating institutions used their own protocols to collect whole blood in K2EDTA tubes. For TCRbeta analysis, collaborator samples were shipped as frozen whole blood, as isolated PBMCs, or as DNA extracted from either sample type. The immunoSEQ Assay, a bias-controlled multiplex PCR, was used to amplify TCRbeta CDR3 regions from genomic DNA. The authors' analysis ran thus. The number of nucleated cells in each sample was estimated by amplification of reference gene primers within the assay. To quantify the absolute abundance of each unique TCRbeta CDR3 rearrangement, sequence reads were collapsed and filtered. For each sample, productive Simpson clonality was calculated by taking the square root of Simpson's diversity index across productive rearrangements. TCRdb limited this immuneACCESS table to in-frame rearrangements with V and J called. A share of clones is missing; checked studies link under half to unresolved V genes, and the rest is unexplained. Clone size and the V and J calls come from that table; the DNA yielded D and trimming. The sample table lists 250,000 to 300,000 clones, less than 90% of them with a count of one. Clones ranked in the top ten supply 9.5% to 15% of the sample.

This chain joins TRBV7-2 to TRBJ1-4; perhaps TRBD1 is the D gene, with 6 bases matching. This clonotype was sampled from a woman aged 25 to 45 with COVID-19, enrolled during active disease. Source material: peripheral blood. The DNA is as follows: TGTGCCAGCAGCTTAGTAAGGGCGGACAGAGAAAAACTGTTTTTT. Its translation is CASSLVRADREKLFF.